This T cell receptor (beta chain) appears in the sequencing data of a study of cytomegalovirus exposure and HLA in healthy donors. The study, taken as a whole, reports: Reports described diagnosis of cytomegalovirus status by the classifier as highly specific and sensitive. In vitro, a few CMV-associated chains proved specific for CMV antigens. The listing of 150 or so TCR beta chains classed them as cytomegalovirus-associated.

Measured with immunoSEQ multiplex PCR; TCRdb has only the in-frame clones, and not every one. This table has 65,000 to 70,000 clones, around 90% appearing once. An approximately 130-subject validation cohort, separate from the 666-subject first cohort, supplied the donors. With regard to this clone: Its antigen is currently unknown.

The TCR comes from a man between 18 and 35 years old in good health and CMV-seronegative. The material sequenced was PBMCs.

CDR3 bases: TGTGCCAGCAGTTACAGCGGGAGCTTTTACGAGCAGTACTTC. Its translation is CASSYSGSFYEQYF. V is TRBV6-5 and J is TRBJ2-7; 8 bases align to TRBD2. CDR1 and CDR2 from the germline V gene are MNHEY and SVGAGI. V was clipped by 2 bases and J by 4 bases; unmatched bases: 4. The CDR3 loop spans 14 amino acids.